Below, 23 T cell receptor beta chains from the same sample are listed, as sequenced in a study of T cell responses to AZD1222 COVID-19 vaccine. Assay: immunoSEQ multiplex PCR; the TCRdb copy retains only in-frame clones and omits some. Here the sample spans roughly 140,000 clones, 91% being singletons. The input for sequencing was peripheral blood, taken on day 0 of AZD1222 vaccination. The source of these receptors is an adult in good health.

The V call is TRBV6-5, the J call TRBJ2-7, with a possible D match to TRBD1 (6 bases). V lost 6 bases and J lost 5, with 14 bases in between. The CDR3 covers 13 residues. Germline V lookup: CDR1 MNHEY, CDR2 SVGAGI. In DNA, the CDR3 is TGTGCCAGCAGCCTCGGGACAAATGACGAGCAGTACTTC. Its translation: CASSLGTNDEQYF.

This chain connects TRBV7-3 to TRBJ2-7; D might be TRBD1 (5 bases). Trimming took 1 base from V and 7 from J, leaving 8 bases between them. The length of the CDR3 is 12 residues. CDR1 SGHTA and CDR2 FQGTGA come from the germline V gene. CDR3: CASSLMSGEQYF. The DNA of the CDR3 is TGTGCCAGCAGCTTAATGTCAGGGGAGCAGTACTTC. The complete variable domain, with remaining parts taken from reference TRBV7-3 and TRBJ2-7, reads GAGVSQTPSNKVTEKGKYVELRCDPISGHTALYWYRQSLGQGPEFLIYFQGTGAADDSGLPNDRFFAVRPEGSVSTLKIQRTERGDSAVYLCASSLMSGEQYFGPGTRLTVT.

The V and J genes are TRBV11-3 and TRBJ2-2; D uncertain. The V end was cut by 3 bases, the J end by 8 bases, with 13 bases between. From germline, CDR1 is SGHNT and CDR2 YENEEA. The CDR3 is 14 residues long. The CDR3 region is CASSFEGNHGELFF. The CDR3 nucleotides are TGTGCCAGCAGCTTTGAAGGGAATCATGGGGAGCTGTTTTTT.

Remarks on this clone: The same CDR3 also results from other DNA sequences found in this sample. CDR3 protein: CASSVGLAGGGQETQYF. The CDR3 nucleotides read TGTGCCAGCAGCGTAGGACTAGCGGGAGGAGGCCAAGAGACCCAGTACTTC. The rearrangement links TRBV9 to TRBJ2-5; 13 positions agree with TRBD2. Germline values: CDR1 SGDLS, CDR2 YYNGEE. The CDR3 is made up of 17 amino acids. The junction had 3 bases not matched to a gene; V was cut back by 0 bases and J by 1 base.

The chain carries TRBV2 and TRBJ2-1, with TRBD2 matching 13 bases. The CDR3 extends over 18 amino acids. V lost 0 bases and J lost 5; bases outside the gene matches: 7. Germline CDR1 is SNHLY and CDR2 is FYNNEI. CDR3 sequence reads: CASSEAGPGTSGNNEQFF. DNA of the CDR3: TGTGCCAGCAGTGAAGCGGGGCCCGGGACTAGCGGGAACAATGAGCAGTTCTTC.

As to this clone: Other nucleotide sequences from this sample produce the same CDR3. The gene calls are TRBV28 and TRBJ2-7, with D hard to call. The germline V gene encodes CDR1 MDHEN and CDR2 SYDVKM. V was clipped by 2 bases and J by 0 bases, with 11 bases between them. The length of the CDR3 is 15 residues. For the CDR3, the DNA is TGTGCCAGCAGTTTAGAGAGGATCCGCTCCTACGAGCAGTACTTC. This gives the protein CASSLERIRSYEQYF. Based on the CDR3 plus reference TRBV28 and TRBJ2-7, the full variable domain is DVKVTQSSRYLVKRTGEKVFLECVQDMDHENMFWYRQDPGLGLRLIYFSYDVKMKEKGDIPEGYSVSREKKERFSLILESASTNQTSMYLCASSLERIRSYEQYFGPGTRLTVT.

The chain carries TRBV19 and TRBJ1-5; D not resolved. V lost 3 bases, J lost 0 bases, and 15 bases lay in between. Per the germline V gene, CDR1 is LNHDA and CDR2 is SQIVND (reference sequence). The CDR3 runs to 17 residues. CDR3 sequence (DNA): TGTGCCAGTAGTATGATGTCTGGGGATTATAGCAATCAGCCCCAGCATTTT. This gives the protein CASSMMSGDYSNQPQHF.

The rearrangement joins TRBV25-1 to TRBJ2-3; 8 bases line up with TRBD1. V lost 3 bases, J lost 6 bases, and 11 bases stayed unmatched. Germline CDR1 and CDR2: MGHDK and SYGVNS. The length of the CDR3 is 16 residues. For the CDR3, the DNA is TGTGCCAGCAGTGATCTACAGGGGGGAGCACACGATACGCAGTATTTT. As protein: CASSDLQGGAHDTQYF. Full variable domain (missing parts from reference TRBV25-1 and TRBJ2-3): EADIYQTPRYLVIGTGKKITLECSQTMGHDKMYWYQQDPGMELHLIHYSYGVNSTEKGDLSSESTVSRIRTEHFPLTLESARPSHTSQYLCASSDLQGGAHDTQYFGPGTRLTVL.

The chain recombines TRBV18 with TRBJ2-3; 10 bases agree with TRBD1. Germline lookup yields CDR1 KGHSH and CDR2 LQKENI. V shed 3 bases, J shed 4 bases, and the junction held 1 base outside the gene matches. This CDR3 has 14 residues. CDR3 loop: CASSPGTGADTQYF. CDR3 DNA sequence: TGTGCCAGCTCACCTGGGACAGGGGCAGATACGCAGTATTTT.

The chain has TRBV28 and TRBJ2-7; D is unresolved. Trimming took off 6 bases at V and 4 bases at J, with 7 bases between the two ends. Germline assignment: CDR1 MDHEN and CDR2 SYDVKM. CDR3 length equals 11 residues. The CDR3 region has the DNA TGTGCCAGCAGCGGCGAATACGAGCAGTACTTC. Its translation: CASSGEYEQYF.

V usage is TRBV4-1 and J usage is TRBJ2-4; D is possibly TRBD1 (6 bases). The CDR3 covers 18 residues. Trimming cost V 0 bases and J 0 bases, with 15 bases left between them. CDR1 is MGHRA and CDR2 is YSYEKL in the germline V gene. Here the CDR3 reads CASSQDRKQGIAKNIQYF. Written as DNA, the CDR3 is TGCGCCAGCAGCCAAGATCGAAAACAGGGAATAGCCAAAAACATTCAGTACTTC.

CDR3 residues: CASSYGTSGSYEQYF. The CDR3 nucleotides are TGTGCCAGCAGTTACGGGACTAGCGGCTCCTACGAGCAGTACTTC. The rearrangement uses TRBV6-5 and TRBJ2-7; 11 nucleotides match TRBD2. The junction had 0 bases not matched to a gene; V was cut back by 2 bases and J by 0 bases. The CDR3 spans 15 residues. CDR1 is MNHEY, CDR2 SVGAGI, per germline.

The V call is TRBV5-4, the J call TRBJ2-1; either TRBD1 or TRBD2 may fit D (6 bases each). Germline CDR1 SGHNT, CDR2 YYREEE (reference sequence). The V gene lost 4 bases and the J gene lost 7 bases, with 9 bases spanning the gap. The CDR3 is made up of 12 amino acids. The CDR3 spells CASSGGTNEQFF. The CDR3 region has the DNA TGTGCCAGCAGCGGCGGGACAAATGAGCAGTTCTTC.

This clone is a singleton in its sample. The gene calls are TRBV7-9 and TRBJ2-1; D is ambiguous. Germline V gene data show CDR1 as SEHNR and CDR2 as FQNEAQ (reference sequence). Trimming took off 1 base at V and 9 bases at J, with 10 bases between the two ends. This CDR3 spans 13 amino acids. CDR3 protein: CASSLVYVPEQFF. DNA of the CDR3: TGTGCCAGCAGCTTAGTATACGTACCTGAGCAGTTCTTC.

The chain recombines TRBV20-1 with TRBJ2-5; no definite D call. The CDR3 sequence is 10 residues long. Between the trimmed V and J ends, which lost 6 bases and 4 bases, there was a span of 6 bases. CDR1 is DFQATT and CDR2 is SNEGSKA in the germline V gene (reference sequence). This CDR3 is CSARLETQYF. CDR3 sequence (DNA): TGCAGTGCAAGGTTAGAGACCCAGTACTTC.

The CDR3 nucleotides read TGTGCCAGCAGGGGGTCTGGAGAGACCCAGTACTTC. The encoded protein is CASRGSGETQYF. The chain recombines TRBV27 with TRBJ2-5; D is undetermined. V was shortened by 6 bases and J by 4 bases, with 9 bases between the two germline ends. CDR1 is MNHEY, CDR2 SMNVEV, per germline (reference sequence). The CDR3 is 12 amino acids.

The chain carries TRBV19 and TRBJ2-3; D is undetermined. The ends were cut back, 4 bases at V and 0 bases at J, with 5 bases in the middle. The CDR3 has 13 amino acids. Germline CDR1 is LNHDA and CDR2 is SQIVND (reference sequence). Here the CDR3 reads CASSRVSTDTQYF. CDR3 nucleotide sequence: TGTGCCAGTAGTAGGGTGAGCACAGATACGCAGTATTTT.

The chain combines TRBV28 with TRBJ1-5; no clear D. This CDR3 has 15 amino acids. Trimming shortened V by 6 bases and J by 1 base, and 13 bases separated the two germline ends. The germline V gene encodes CDR1 MDHEN and CDR2 SYDVKM. The CDR3 DNA reads as TGTGCCAGCAGGGCGGGTGGTATGAGCAATCAGCCCCAGCATTTT. This gives the protein CASRAGGMSNQPQHF.

In DNA, the CDR3 is TGTGCCACCAGCAGCCGGACACCGAGCTCTGGAAACACCATATATTTT. Translation gives CATSSRTPSSGNTIYF. This chain uses TRBV15 with TRBJ1-3, with a weak D call TRBD1 (5 bases). This CDR3 region has 16 residues. V lost 3 bases to trimming and J lost 0 bases, with 12 bases between them. From germline, CDR1 is LNHNV and CDR2 YYDKDF (reference sequence).

The chain employs TRBV7-8 and TRBJ1-2, with a weak D call TRBD1 (5 bases). Germline V CDR1 and CDR2: SGHVS, FQNEAQ. The V end lost 2 bases, the J end lost 4 bases, and 11 bases lay between the germline ends. This CDR3 region has 14 residues. The CDR3: CASSLLTAGYGYTF. As DNA, the CDR3 is TGTGCCAGCAGCTTACTGACAGCCGGCTATGGCTACACCTTC.

The chain joins TRBV19 to TRBJ2-2; D remains ambiguous. The CDR3 sequence is 11 residues long. V dropped 2 bases and J dropped 6 bases, with 1 base sitting between them. The germline CDR1 and CDR2 sequences are LNHDA and SQIVND (reference sequence). The CDR3 bases are TGTGCCAGTAGTATATCCGGGGAGCTGTTTTTT. It is translated as CASSISGELFF.

The V gene is TRBV6-5, the J gene TRBJ1-4; 9 positions agree with TRBD1. Germline CDR1 is MNHEY and CDR2 is SVGAGI. The CDR3 has 14 residues. The J segment lost 7 bases and the V segment lost 6 bases, leaving 6 bases of the junction unmatched. The CDR3 spells CASSLTGGGEKLFF. CDR3 DNA: TGTGCCAGCAGCCTGACAGGGGGGGGTGAAAAACTGTTTTTT.

This clone was seen a single time. This chain uses TRBV27 with TRBJ2-7; D is unclear. The germline V gene encodes CDR1 MNHEY and CDR2 SMNVEV (reference sequence). Trimming stripped 5 bases from V and 5 bases from J, with 13 bases between. The CDR3 is 13 residues long. The CDR3 bases are TGTGCCAGCAGTCCCCGGGCGCGGCACGAGCAGTACTTC. Protein product: CASSPRARHEQYF.